This passage covers 12 T cell receptor beta chains from one sample sequenced in a study of blood T cell repertoires in COVID-19. Only in-frame clones appear in the TCRdb table, and some are missing; sequencing was by immunoSEQ multiplex PCR. The table has approximately 120,000 clones, around 74% seen once. The sequenced sample was peripheral blood. These receptors were collected from a man aged 80 or over with COVID-19, enrolled during active disease.

V is TRBV6-1 and J is TRBJ2-1, with D uncertain. Germline V gene sequence: CDR1 MNHNS, CDR2 SASEGT. The V gene lost 5 bases and the J gene lost 4 bases, with 6 bases spanning the gap. The CDR3 has 12 residues. In DNA form, the CDR3 reads TGTGCCAGCAGTTTCCAGTACAATGAGCAGTTCTTC. Translated, it gives CASSFQYNEQFF.

The CDR3 nucleotides are TGTGCCAGTAGTCCACCACAGGGGGCGGACACCGGGGAGCTGTTTTTT. Translating gives CASSPPQGADTGELFF. The rearrangement links TRBV19 to TRBJ2-2, with TRBD1 identical over 9 bases. The CDR3 is made up of 16 amino acids. The junction had 7 bases not matched to a gene; V was cut back by 5 bases and J by 3 bases. The germline gives CDR1 LNHDA, CDR2 SQIVND (reference sequence).

This clone was recorded only once. J is TRBJ1-2 and V is TRBV28; 8 nucleotides line up with TRBD1. V was clipped by 6 bases and J by 4 bases; unmatched bases: 7. The CDR3 spans 14 residues. From germline, CDR1 is MDHEN and CDR2 SYDVKM. CDR3 amino acids: CASRKTGAVYGYTF. The CDR3 DNA follows: TGTGCCAGCAGGAAGACAGGGGCGGTCTATGGCTACACCTTC.

A few counts support this clone. V is TRBV5-1 and J is TRBJ2-1; 9 bases line up with TRBD1. Germline trimming cut 2 bases from V and 2 bases from J; bases unmatched to any gene: 2. The CDR3 has 15 residues. Germline V CDR1 and CDR2: SGHRS, YFSETQ. This CDR3 reads CASSFGQGTYNEQFF. The CDR3 nucleotides are TGCGCCAGCAGCTTCGGACAGGGGACCTACAATGAGCAGTTCTTC.

The V gene is TRBV28, the J gene TRBJ2-7; a possible D gene is TRBD1 (5 bases). The V end was cut by 8 bases, the J end by 5 bases, with 10 bases between. This CDR3 has 11 residues. Germline values: CDR1 MDHEN, CDR2 SYDVKM. CDR3: CASSGWDEQYF. The CDR3 nucleotides are TGTGCCAGCTCAGGGTGGGACGAGCAGTACTTC.

J is TRBJ2-5 and V is TRBV5-4, with TRBD2 as a possible D gene (5 bases). CDR3 size: 14 residues. The germline V gene has CDR1 SGHNT and CDR2 YYREEE (reference sequence). Trimming cost V 2 bases and J 2 bases, with 10 bases left between them. The CDR3 bases are TGTGCCAGCAGCTTTTTACTAGGTCAAGAGACCCAGTACTTC. It encodes CASSFLLGQETQYF.

The chain recombines TRBV5-1 with TRBJ1-3, with D possibly TRBD1 on 6 matching bases. Trimming removed 7 bases from V and 0 bases from J, with 20 bases in between. The germline CDR1 and CDR2 sequences are SGHRS and YFSETQ. This CDR3 has 17 residues. The CDR3 DNA follows: TGCGCCAGCGGACGACAGGCCCGCGGGCACTCTGGAAACACCATATATTTT. It encodes CASGRQARGHSGNTIYF. The variable domain in full, with the rest retrieved from reference TRBV5-1 and TRBJ1-3, is KAGVTQTPRYLIKTRGQQVTLSCSPISGHRSVSWYQQTPGQGLQFLFEYFSETQRNKGNFPGRFSGRQFSNSRSEMNVSTLELGDSALYLCASGRQARGHSGNTIYFGEGSWLTVV.

The rearrangement joins TRBV7-3 to TRBJ2-2; 8 bases line up with TRBD2. The germline V gene encodes CDR1 SGHTA and CDR2 FQGTGA. This CDR3 region has 16 residues. V lost 1 base, J lost 6 bases, and 7 bases stayed unmatched. Written as DNA, the CDR3 is TGTGCCAGCAGCTTAAGCCCAGCGGGAGTTCCCGGGGAGCTGTTTTTT. It specifies CASSLSPAGVPGELFF.

The table lists this clone with a count of one. The CDR3 here is CASSQDLSQAGYEQYF. Here the CDR3 DNA reads TGTGCCAGCAGCCAAGACTTGTCCCAGGCCGGCTACGAGCAGTACTTC. V and J are TRBV4-2 and TRBJ2-7, with D hard to call. This CDR3 region has 16 residues. The germline V gene has CDR1 LGHNA and CDR2 YNFKEQ. V shed 0 bases and J shed 3 bases, with 15 bases lying between them.

The V and J genes are TRBV6-5 and TRBJ2-7; a possible D gene is TRBD2 (6 bases). The length of the CDR3 is 15 residues. V was pared by 5 bases and J by 2 bases, with 16 bases between. CDR1 and CDR2 (germline): MNHEY, SVGAGI. This chain's CDR3 is CASSPYSGGTYEQYF. DNA for the CDR3: TGTGCCAGCAGTCCCTATTCTGGCGGGACCTACGAGCAGTACTTC.

The V call is TRBV18, the J call TRBJ1-2; the match to TRBD1 covers 12 bases. The trim removed 4 bases at V and 6 bases at J, leaving 9 bases unmatched. Germline CDR1 reads KGHSH; CDR2 reads LQKENI. CDR3 size: 16 residues. The CDR3 nucleotides are TGTGCCAGCTCACAGTCCGGGACAGGGGGCGCGGATGGCTACACCTTC. As protein: CASSQSGTGGADGYTF.

This chain connects TRBV2 to TRBJ2-3; TRBD1 aligns across 10 bases. V was clipped by 6 bases and J by 1 base; unmatched bases: 1. This CDR3 is 14 amino acids long. Germline CDR1 and CDR2: SNHLY and FYNNEI. The CDR3 region is CASSGTGGTDTQYF. For the CDR3, the DNA is TGTGCCAGCAGCGGGACAGGGGGCACAGATACGCAGTATTTT.